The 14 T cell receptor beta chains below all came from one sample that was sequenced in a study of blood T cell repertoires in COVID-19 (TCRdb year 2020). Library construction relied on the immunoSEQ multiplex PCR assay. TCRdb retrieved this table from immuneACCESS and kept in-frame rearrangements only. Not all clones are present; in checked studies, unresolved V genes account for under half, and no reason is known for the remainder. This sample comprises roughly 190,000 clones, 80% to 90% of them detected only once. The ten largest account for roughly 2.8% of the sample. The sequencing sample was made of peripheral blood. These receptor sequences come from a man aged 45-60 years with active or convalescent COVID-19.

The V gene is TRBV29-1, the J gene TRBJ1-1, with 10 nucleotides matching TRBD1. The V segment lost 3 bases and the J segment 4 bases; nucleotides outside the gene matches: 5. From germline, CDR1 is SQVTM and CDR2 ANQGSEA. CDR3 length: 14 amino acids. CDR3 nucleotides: TGCAGCGTTGAGGGGACAGGGGTTAGCACTGAAGCTTTCTTT. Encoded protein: CSVEGTGVSTEAFF.

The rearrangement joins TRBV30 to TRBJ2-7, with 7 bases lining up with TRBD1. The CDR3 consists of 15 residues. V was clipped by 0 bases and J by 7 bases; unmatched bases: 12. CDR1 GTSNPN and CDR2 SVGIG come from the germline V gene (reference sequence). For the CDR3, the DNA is TGTGCCTGGAGTGTATTTCAGGGGGAAAAGGAGGAGCAGTACTTC. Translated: CAWSVFQGEKEEQYF.

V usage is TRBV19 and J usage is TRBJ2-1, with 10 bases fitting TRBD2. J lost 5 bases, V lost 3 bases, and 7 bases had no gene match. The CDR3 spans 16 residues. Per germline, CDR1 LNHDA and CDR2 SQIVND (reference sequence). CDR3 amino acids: CASSIRTSGPDNEQFF. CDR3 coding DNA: TGTGCCAGTAGTATCCGGACTAGCGGTCCTGACAATGAGCAGTTCTTC.

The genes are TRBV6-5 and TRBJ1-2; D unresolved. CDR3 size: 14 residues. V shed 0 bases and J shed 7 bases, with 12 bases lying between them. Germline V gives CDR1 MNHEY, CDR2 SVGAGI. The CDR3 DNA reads TGTGCCAGCAGTTACTCGAATCAGGCGGGTGGCTACACCTTC. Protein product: CASSYSNQAGGYTF.

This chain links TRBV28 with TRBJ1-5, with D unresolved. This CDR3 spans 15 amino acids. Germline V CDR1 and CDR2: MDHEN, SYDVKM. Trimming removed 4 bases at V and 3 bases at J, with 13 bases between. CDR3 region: CASSSITRSNQPQHF. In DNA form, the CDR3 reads TGTGCCAGCAGTTCCATCACGCGGTCCAATCAGCCCCAGCATTTT. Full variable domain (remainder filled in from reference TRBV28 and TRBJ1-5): DVKVTQSSRYLVKRTGEKVFLECVQDMDHENMFWYRQDPGLGLRLIYFSYDVKMKEKGDIPEGYSVSREKKERFSLILESASTNQTSMYLCASSSITRSNQPQHFGDGTRLSIL.

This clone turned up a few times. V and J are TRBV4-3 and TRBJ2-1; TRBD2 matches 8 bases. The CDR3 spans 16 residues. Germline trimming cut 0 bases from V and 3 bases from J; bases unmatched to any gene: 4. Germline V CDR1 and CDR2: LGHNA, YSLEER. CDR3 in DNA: TGCGCCAGCAGCCAAGATCCGGGGGGGAACTACAATGAGCAGTTCTTC. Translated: CASSQDPGGNYNEQFF.

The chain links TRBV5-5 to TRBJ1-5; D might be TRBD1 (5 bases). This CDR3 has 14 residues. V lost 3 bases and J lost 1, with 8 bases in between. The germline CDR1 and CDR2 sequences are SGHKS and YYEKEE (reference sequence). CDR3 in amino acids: CASSWGDSNQPQHF. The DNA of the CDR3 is TGTGCCAGCAGCTGGGGGGACAGCAATCAGCCCCAGCATTTT.

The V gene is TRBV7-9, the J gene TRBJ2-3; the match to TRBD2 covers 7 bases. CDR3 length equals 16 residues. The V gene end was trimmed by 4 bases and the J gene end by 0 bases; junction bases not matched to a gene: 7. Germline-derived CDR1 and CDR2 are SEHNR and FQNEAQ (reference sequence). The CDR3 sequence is CASSSIPGGSTDTQYF. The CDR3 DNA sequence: TGTGCCAGCAGCTCCATTCCCGGGGGGAGCACAGATACGCAGTATTTT.

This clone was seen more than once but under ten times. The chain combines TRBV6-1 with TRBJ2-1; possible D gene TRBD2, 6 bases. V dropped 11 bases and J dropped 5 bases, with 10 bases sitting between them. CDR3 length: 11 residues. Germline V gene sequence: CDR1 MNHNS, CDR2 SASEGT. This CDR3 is CAGGTHNEQFF. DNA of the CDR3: TGTGCCGGAGGGACCCACAATGAGCAGTTCTTC.

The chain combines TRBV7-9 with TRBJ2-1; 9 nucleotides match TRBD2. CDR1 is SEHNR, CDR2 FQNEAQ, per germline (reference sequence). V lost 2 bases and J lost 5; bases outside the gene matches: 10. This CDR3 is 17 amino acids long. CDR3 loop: CASSLPFRTSVNNEQFF. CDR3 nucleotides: TGTGCCAGCAGCTTACCCTTTAGGACTAGCGTCAACAATGAGCAGTTCTTC. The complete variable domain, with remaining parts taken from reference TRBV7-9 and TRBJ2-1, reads DTGVSQNPRHKITKRGQNVTFRCDPISEHNRLYWYRQTLGQGPEFLTYFQNEAQLEKSRLLSDRFSAERPKGSFSTLEIQRTEQGDSAMYLCASSLPFRTSVNNEQFFGPGTRLTVL.

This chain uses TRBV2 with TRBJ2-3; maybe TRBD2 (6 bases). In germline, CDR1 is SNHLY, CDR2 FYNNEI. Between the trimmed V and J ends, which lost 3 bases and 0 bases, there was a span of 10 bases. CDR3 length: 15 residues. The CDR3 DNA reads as TGTGCCAGCAGTGACCGCCTAGCGAGCACAGATACGCAGTATTTT. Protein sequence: CASSDRLASTDTQYF.

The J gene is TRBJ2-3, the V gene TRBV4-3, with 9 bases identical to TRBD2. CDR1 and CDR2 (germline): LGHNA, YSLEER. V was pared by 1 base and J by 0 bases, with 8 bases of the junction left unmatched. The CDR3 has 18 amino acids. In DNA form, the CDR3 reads TGCGCCAGCAGCCAAGGGACGGCGGGGGGGCCTAGCACAGATACGCAGTATTTT. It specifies CASSQGTAGGPSTDTQYF.

The CDR3 loop reads CASSISPGGWEQYF. CDR3 bases: TGTGCCAGTAGTATAAGTCCAGGGGGCTGGGAGCAGTACTTC. The chain carries TRBV19 and TRBJ2-7; TRBD1 matches 8 bases. The CDR3 totals 14 residues. Germline values: CDR1 LNHDA, CDR2 SQIVND (reference sequence). V gave up 2 bases and J gave up 7 bases; unmatched junction bases: 7.

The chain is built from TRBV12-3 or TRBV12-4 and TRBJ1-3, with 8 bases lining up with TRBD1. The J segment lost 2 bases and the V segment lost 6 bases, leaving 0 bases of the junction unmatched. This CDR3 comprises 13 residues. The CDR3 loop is CASRTGAGNTIYF. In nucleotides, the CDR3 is TGTGCCAGCAGGACAGGGGCTGGAAACACCATATATTTT.